Listed below are T cell receptor beta chains from one sample, sequenced in a study of shared clonotypes between healthy human individuals. Profiling relied on immunoSEQ multiplex PCR, and the TCRdb table lists in-frame clones only, not all of them. The sample includes over 2 million clones, approximately 90% seen only once; the top ten take around 0.35%. Sequenced material: naive CD4+ T cells from PBMCs. The receptors come from a man younger than 35 in good health. Some clones in this sample may be carry-over from other donors' samples. Each CDR3 is given with its conserved first and last residue. The D gene is left open where the match is weak. Clone size is shown for a subset of rows, as once, few, many or a class of expanded clone.

len	v_gene	d_gene	j_gene	abundance	CDR3nt	CDR3aa
12	TRBV5-1	-	TRBJ2-5	-	TGCGCCAGCAGCTTGCTGGGAGAGACCCAGTACTTC	CASSLLGETQYF
15	TRBV2	TRBD2	TRBJ2-1	-	TGTGCCAGCAGTGAATTAATAGCGGGAGGCAATGAGCAGTTCTTC	CASSELIAGGNEQFF
14	TRBV25-1	TRBD1	TRBJ2-1	-	TGTGCCAGCAGGCCCGGGACAGGGGGCAATGAGCAGTTCTTC	CASRPGTGGNEQFF
13	TRBV6-6	TRBD1	TRBJ2-7	-	TGTGCCAGCAGTACCCGAGACAGGGTCGAGCAGTACTTC	CASSTRDRVEQYF
16	TRBV7-3	TRBD2	TRBJ2-2	-	TGTGCCAGCAGCCCGGGACTAGCGGGAGAAGGCGGGGAGCTGTTTTTT	CASSPGLAGEGGELFF
13	TRBV4-1	-	TRBJ2-1	-	TGCGCCAGCAGCCGCGCGGGGGCAGGTGAGCAGTTCTTC	CASSRAGAGEQFF
14	TRBV5-6	-	TRBJ2-3	-	TGTGCCAGCAGCTCGGGGACTAGCACAGATACGCAGTATTTT	CASSSGTSTDTQYF
14	TRBV19	-	TRBJ1-2	-	TGTGCCAGTAGTCGGGACTATTGGAACTATGGCTACACCTTC	CASSRDYWNYGYTF
15	TRBV5-1	TRBD2	TRBJ2-5	once	TGCGCCAGCAACACGGGACTAGCGGATGAAGAGACCCAGTACTTC	CASNTGLADEETQYF
15	TRBV5-6	TRBD1	TRBJ1-1	few	TGTGCCAGCAGCTCGCCGGGACAGGGGAACACTGAAGCTTTCTTT	CASSSPGQGNTEAFF
14	TRBV10-1	-	TRBJ1-5	-	TGCGCCAGCAGTGAGTCAGGGTCGAATCAGCCCCAGCATTTT	CASSESGSNQPQHF
13	TRBV10-3	TRBD2	TRBJ2-7	-	TGTGCCATTGCCGGGACTAGCGACTACGAGCAGTACTTC	CAIAGTSDYEQYF
16	TRBV11-2	-	TRBJ1-1	-	TGTGCCAGCAGCGACCGACGACCCAATCCCACGGGTGAAGCTTTCTTT	CASSDRRPNPTGEAFF
15	TRBV25-1	TRBD1	TRBJ2-7	-	TGTGCCAGCAGTCCACGACAGGGCACCGGGGTCGAGCAGTACTTC	CASSPRQGTGVEQYF
14	TRBV6-1	-	TRBJ1-1	-	TGTGCCAGCAGTGCCGACAGCCTGAACACTGAAGCTTTCTTT	CASSADSLNTEAFF
15	TRBV6-6	-	TRBJ1-4	-	TGTGCCAGCAGTACTCGACGGGCAACTAATGAAAAACTGTTTTTT	CASSTRRATNEKLFF
14	TRBV7-9	-	TRBJ1-1	few	TGTGCCAGCAGCTCGTGGGACACGGGGACTGAAGCTTTCTTT	CASSSWDTGTEAFF
14	TRBV5-6	-	TRBJ1-2	-	TGTGCCAGCAGCTTGGAGGCAGGGCGCTATGGCTACACCTTC	CASSLEAGRYGYTF
16	TRBV5-5	-	TRBJ1-1	-	TGTGCCAGCAGCTCAGGGGCCGCAGGTCGGAACACTGAAGCTTTCTTT	CASSSGAAGRNTEAFF
13	TRBV19	TRBD1	TRBJ1-5	few	TGTGCCACCCAGGGGGCAGGTAATCAGCCCCAGCATTTT	CATQGAGNQPQHF
18	TRBV4-3	-	TRBJ2-1	-	TGCGCCAGCAGCCAAGCACCCGATTGGGGGCGTAAGACCAATGAGCAGTTCTTC	CASSQAPDWGRKTNEQFF
13	TRBV18	-	TRBJ1-1	-	TGTGCCAGCTCACCGGGGGTCCCCACTGAAGCTTTCTTT	CASSPGVPTEAFF
15	TRBV7-8	-	TRBJ1-3	-	TGTGCCAGCAGCTTAGCCGGCGCCTCTGGAAACACCATATATTTT	CASSLAGASGNTIYF
14	TRBV7-2	-	TRBJ1-1	few	TGTGCCAGCAGCTTACAGGGCATGAACACTGAAGCTTTCTTT	CASSLQGMNTEAFF